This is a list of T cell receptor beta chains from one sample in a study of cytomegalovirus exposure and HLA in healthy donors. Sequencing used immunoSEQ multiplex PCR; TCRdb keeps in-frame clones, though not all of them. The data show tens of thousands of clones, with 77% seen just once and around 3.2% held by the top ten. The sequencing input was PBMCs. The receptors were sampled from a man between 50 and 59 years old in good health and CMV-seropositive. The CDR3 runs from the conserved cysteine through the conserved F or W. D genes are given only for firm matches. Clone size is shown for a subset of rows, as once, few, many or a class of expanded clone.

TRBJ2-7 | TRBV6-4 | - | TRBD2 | TGTGCCAGCAGTCCACTAGCGGGAGCGTACGAGCAGTACTTC | CASSPLAGAYEQYF
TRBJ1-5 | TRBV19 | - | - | TGTGCCAGTAGTATACTGCAGGGCGGCAATCAGCCCCAGCATTTT | CASSILQGGNQPQHF
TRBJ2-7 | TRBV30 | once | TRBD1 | TGTGCCTGGAGAGAAGGACTGGGACAGCTCTACGAGCAGTACTTC | CAWREGLGQLYEQYF
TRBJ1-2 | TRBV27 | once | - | TGTGCCAGCAGCCTTCGCGGTAACTATGGCTACACCTTC | CASSLRGNYGYTF
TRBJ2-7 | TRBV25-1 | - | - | TGTGCCAGCCGTGGACAGTTCTCCTACGAGCAGTACTTC | CASRGQFSYEQYF
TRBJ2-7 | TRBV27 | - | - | TGTGCCAGCAGCGATCACAGGAGCTCCTACGAGCAGTACTTC | CASSDHRSSYEQYF
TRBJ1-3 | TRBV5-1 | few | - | TGCGCCAGCAGCTTGGACAACCTTGGCTCTGGAAACACCATATATTTT | CASSLDNLGSGNTIYF
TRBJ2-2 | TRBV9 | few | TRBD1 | TGTGCCACACAGGGGGTCACCGGGGAGCTGTTTTTT | CATQGVTGELFF
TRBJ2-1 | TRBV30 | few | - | TGTGCCTGGAGTGTACGGACTCCCTACAATGAGCAGTTCTTC | CAWSVRTPYNEQFF
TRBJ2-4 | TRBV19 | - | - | TGTGCCAGTAGTATGATAGCGGTCGGGATTGGCCAAAACATTCAGTACTTC | CASSMIAVGIGQNIQYF
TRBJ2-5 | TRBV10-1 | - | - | TGCGCCAGCAGTGAGTCGCTAGCTCCGCAAGAGACCCAGTACTTC | CASSESLAPQETQYF
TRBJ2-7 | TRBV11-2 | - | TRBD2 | TGTGCCAGCAGCTTTTTTCTAGCGGGAGGTGTCGAGCAGTACTTC | CASSFFLAGGVEQYF
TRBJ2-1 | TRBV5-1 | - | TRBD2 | TGCGCCAGCAGCTTTAGCGGGCAAAGCTCCTACAATGAGCAGTTCTTC | CASSFSGQSSYNEQFF
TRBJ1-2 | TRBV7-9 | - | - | TGTGCCAACGACGTCGACTGCTACCTCTACACCTTC | CANDVDCYLYTF
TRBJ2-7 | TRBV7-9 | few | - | TGTGCCAGCAGCTCCCCCCGGACTTCCTCCTCCTACGAGCAGTACTTC | CASSSPRTSSSYEQYF
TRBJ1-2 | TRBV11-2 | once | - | TGTGCCAGCAGCTTAGGTCCCGGGGGCTACACCTTC | CASSLGPGGYTF
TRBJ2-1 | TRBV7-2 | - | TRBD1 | TGTGCCAGCACCCAAGACAGGGACCCCTACAATGAGCAGTTCTTC | CASTQDRDPYNEQFF
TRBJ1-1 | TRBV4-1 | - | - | TGCGCCAGCAGCCAGGGGATATTCAGGGAGAACACTGAAGCTTTCTTT | CASSQGIFRENTEAFF
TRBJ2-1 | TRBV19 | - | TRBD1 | TGTGCCAGTAGGGACAGGGGGCCTTACAATGAGCAGTTCTTC | CASRDRGPYNEQFF
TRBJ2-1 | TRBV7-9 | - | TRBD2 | TGTGCCAGCATCCAAGCTAGCGGGTCCTCATCAATGAATGAGCAGTTCTTC | CASIQASGSSSMNEQFF
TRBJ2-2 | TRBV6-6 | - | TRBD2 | TGTGCCAGCAGACTAGCGGGAGACACCGGGGAGCTGTTTTTT | CASRLAGDTGELFF
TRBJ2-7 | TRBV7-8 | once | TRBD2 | TGTGCCAGCAGCCCATCCCCTAGCGGGATTAGGTACGAGCAGTACTTC | CASSPSPSGIRYEQYF
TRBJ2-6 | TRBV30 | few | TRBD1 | TGTGCCTGGGCCGGGACAGGGGCTGGGGCCAACGTCCTGACTTTC | CAWAGTGAGANVLTF
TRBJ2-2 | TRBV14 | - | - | TGTGCCAGCAGCTACGCCAACAGGGTCGACGGGGAGCTGTTTTTT | CASSYANRVDGELFF
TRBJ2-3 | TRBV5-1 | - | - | TGCGCCAGCAGCGGGGAGAAGATGGATACGCAGTATTTT | CASSGEKMDTQYF
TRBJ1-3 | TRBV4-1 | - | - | TGCGCCAGCAGCCAAGCGGGGGCTGGAAACACCATATATTTT | CASSQAGAGNTIYF
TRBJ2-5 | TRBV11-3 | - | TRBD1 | TGTGCCAGCAGCCCCCTCCTTAACGACAGGGCGGTCGCGGAGACCCAGTACTTC | CASSPLLNDRAVAETQYF
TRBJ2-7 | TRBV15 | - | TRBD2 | TGTGCCACCAGCGGCGGCGGGAGAGGCTCCTACGAGCAGTACTTC | CATSGGGRGSYEQYF
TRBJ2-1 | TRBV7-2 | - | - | TGTGCCAGCAGCCCTGGAGGCTTCTGGGATGGGGACAATGAGCAGTTCTTC | CASSPGGFWDGDNEQFF
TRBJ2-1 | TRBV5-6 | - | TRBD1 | TGTGCCAGCAGATACCGGGACAGGGGCCGAAATGAGCAGTTCTTC | CASRYRDRGRNEQFF
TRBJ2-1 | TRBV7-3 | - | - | TGTGCCAGCAGCTTACGAGGTTTCTACAATGAGCAGTTCTTC | CASSLRGFYNEQFF
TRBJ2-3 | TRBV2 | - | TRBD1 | TGTGCCAGCAGCCCTGGGACAGGGAAAACAGATACGCAGTATTTT | CASSPGTGKTDTQYF
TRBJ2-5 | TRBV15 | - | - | TGTGCCACCAGCAGCAGACGGGACCAAGAGACCCAGTACTTC | CATSSRRDQETQYF
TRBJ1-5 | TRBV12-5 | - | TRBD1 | TGTGCTAGTGGCATGGGACAGGGGAGTCAGCCCCAGCATTTT | CASGMGQGSQPQHF
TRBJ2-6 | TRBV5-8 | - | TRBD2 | TGTGCCAGGGCGGGAGACCCCTCTGGGGCCAACGTCCTGACTTTC | CARAGDPSGANVLTF
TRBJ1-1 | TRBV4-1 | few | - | TGCGCCAGCAGCCAAGGCGGCTTGGGGAACACTGAAGCTTTCTTT | CASSQGGLGNTEAFF
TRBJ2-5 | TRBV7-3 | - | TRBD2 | TGTGCCAGCAGCCAATGGACTAGCGGGAGGGAGGAGACCCAGTACTTC | CASSQWTSGREETQYF